The rows below give T cell receptor beta chains drawn from one sample of a study of T cell repertoires in cytomegalovirus infection. TCRdb re-analysed the reads in MiXCR, keeping a single row per CDR3 protein. This sample carries approximately 910,000 distinct CDR3 sequences, 25% to 40% of them seen once, and the ten largest clones take around 15%. These receptors' targets are unknown. Material: cultured CD8+ T cells from PBMCs, obtained from culture after CMV antigen stimulation. Every receptor here comes from a human donor in good health (CMV status not recorded). Some clones in this sample may be carry-over from other donors' samples. The CDR3 runs from the conserved cysteine through the conserved F or W. A D gene is named only where the DNA matches it firmly. Clone size is stated in some rows and not others, as once, few, many or a class when expanded.

DNA	CDR3	V	J	size	D	length
TGTGCCACCCGGGGGGCAGGGAGGGTTAACTATGGCTACACCTTC	CATRGAGRVNYGYTF	TRBV4-2	TRBJ1-2	few	NA	15
TGTGCCAGCAGCTTGGGGCTGGGCGGGTCGACTGAAGCTTTCTTT	CASSLGLGGSTEAFF	TRBV5-5	TRBJ1-1	few	NA	15
TGTGCCAGTAGTATGAGCGCAACTACCACCGGGGAGCTGTTTTTT	CASSMSATTTGELFF	TRBV19	TRBJ2-2	NA	NA	15
TGTGCCAGCAGCAGAGGGGGGACAGGGGACAATGAGCAGTTCTTC	CASSRGGTGDNEQFF	TRBV7-3	TRBJ2-1	NA	TRBD1	15
TGTGCCAGTCAATGGGGGGGCAATGAGCAGTTCTTC	CASQWGGNEQFF	TRBV12-3/TRBV12-4	TRBJ2-1	many	TRBD2	12
TGTGCCAGCAGTTACGAGGCAGCCTACCAAGAGACCCAGTACTTC	CASSYEAAYQETQYF	TRBV6-6	TRBJ2-5	few	NA	15
TGTGCCAGCAGCCCGTTGGACAGGGGTTACGAGCAGTACTTC	CASSPLDRGYEQYF	TRBV7-8	TRBJ2-7	NA	TRBD1	14
TGTGCCAGCGGTAACAGGGAGGGTAGGAACACTGAAGCTTTCTTT	CASGNREGRNTEAFF	TRBV9	TRBJ1-1	once	NA	15
TGTGCCAGCAGCGGGGGTCGGACAGGGAGAGAGACCCAGTACTTC	CASSGGRTGRETQYF	TRBV7-6	TRBJ2-5	many	TRBD1	15
TGTGCCAGCTCACCAAGAGGGGCCACGAGCACAGATACGCAGTATTTT	CASSPRGATSTDTQYF	TRBV18	TRBJ2-3	NA	NA	16
TGTGCCAGCAGCTTACGATGGGGGACCGGGGAGCTGTTTTTT	CASSLRWGTGELFF	TRBV7-3	TRBJ2-2	few	NA	14
TGTGCCAGCTCACCACCGGCTGGCGGACCACAAGAGACCCAGTACTTC	CASSPPAGGPQETQYF	TRBV18	TRBJ2-5	NA	NA	16
TGTGCCAGCAGCTCCCTGGGCCGGGACAGGGGGCCGATTGAGTCGAACACTGAAGCTTTCTTT	CASSSLGRDRGPIESNTEAFF	TRBV6-2/TRBV6-3	TRBJ1-1	few	TRBD1	21
TGTGCCAGCTTCCTTTCGATCCTCAATGAGCAGTTCTTC	CASFLSILNEQFF	TRBV7-9	TRBJ2-1	NA	NA	13
TGTGCCAGCAGCTTGGTATTAGCGGGGGCGGATACGCAGTATTTT	CASSLVLAGADTQYF	TRBV5-4	TRBJ2-3	few	TRBD2	15
TGTGCCAGCAGTGACCAGGGAGGCAATCAGCCCCAGCATTTT	CASSDQGGNQPQHF	TRBV12-3/TRBV12-4	TRBJ1-5	few	NA	14
TGTGCCAGCAGCACTCGGGACAGGGGGAAGAACGAGCAGTACTTC	CASSTRDRGKNEQYF	TRBV7-8	TRBJ2-7	many	TRBD1	15
TGTGCCACCAGTGGGGGACAGATAAATCAGCCCCAGCATTTT	CATSGGQINQPQHF	TRBV24-1	TRBJ1-5	NA	TRBD1	14
TGTGCCAGCAGCTTGAAGGTTATTCTTAATGAAAAACTGTTTTTT	CASSLKVILNEKLFF	TRBV7-2	TRBJ1-4	few	NA	15
TGTGCCAGTAGTACAATGGGACCCATTGAAGCTTTCTTT	CASSTMGPIEAFF	TRBV19	TRBJ1-1	few	NA	13
TGTGCCAGCAGTCCGGTTTTTGAGGCGGGGGAGACCCAGTACTTC	CASSPVFEAGETQYF	TRBV28	TRBJ2-5	few	NA	15
TGTGCCACCAGTGATTCGGGTACAGGGCCCGCGGGGGAGCTGTTTTTT	CATSDSGTGPAGELFF	TRBV24-1	TRBJ2-2	few	NA	16
TGTGCCAGCTCTTATTGGCCCCTTCGGGGCACAGATACGCAGTATTTT	CASSYWPLRGTDTQYF	TRBV18	TRBJ2-3	NA	NA	16
TGTGCCAGCAGCTTTCACAGGGGAAAGAGACCGGAGACCCAGTACTTC	CASSFHRGKRPETQYF	TRBV7-9	TRBJ2-5	NA	TRBD1	16
TGTGCCAGCAGTTCATTTAGCGGGGCGAACACCGGGGAGCTGTTTTTT	CASSSFSGANTGELFF	TRBV6-1	TRBJ2-2	few	TRBD2	16
TGTGCCAGCAGCTTAACCGGGGGATCGTCGGAGACCCAGTACTTC	CASSLTGGSSETQYF	TRBV7-2	TRBJ2-5	many	NA	15
TGCAGCGTTGCGGGACTAGCGGGGGGGCGTTACAATGAGCAGTTCTTC	CSVAGLAGGRYNEQFF	TRBV29-1	TRBJ2-1	NA	TRBD2	16
TGTGCCAGTAGTATACAGGCCACCCCATCCTACGAGCAGTACTTC	CASSIQATPSYEQYF	TRBV19	TRBJ2-7	NA	NA	15
TGTGCCATCAGTGGGTACCGAAGCGGGGCACGTTCCTACAATGAGCAGTTCTTC	CAISGYRSGARSYNEQFF	TRBV10-3	TRBJ2-1	NA	TRBD2	18
TGTGCCAGCAGCTTGGGAGGTGGCGTTGAAGCTTTCTTT	CASSLGGGVEAFF	TRBV5-6	TRBJ1-1	once	NA	13
TGTGCCAGCAGTGAACAGGCTCTTGCCACAGATACGCAGTATTTT	CASSEQALATDTQYF	TRBV6-1	TRBJ2-3	few	NA	15
TGCAGTGCTCCACCATTAACCGGGACAGGGGGCTACGAGCAGTACTTC	CSAPPLTGTGGYEQYF	TRBV20-1	TRBJ2-7	NA	TRBD1	16
TGTGCCAGCAGCTTAAGAGGGACGGCTTACAATGAGCAGTTCTTC	CASSLRGTAYNEQFF	TRBV7-3	TRBJ2-1	NA	NA	15
TGTGCCAGCTTCGTTCCGGGACTAGTAGAGACCCAGTACTTC	CASFVPGLVETQYF	TRBV2	TRBJ2-5	few	TRBD2	14
TGTGCCAGCAGCCATGACCTCCTAGCGGGGAGCAAAAACATTCAGTACTTC	CASSHDLLAGSKNIQYF	TRBV4-2	TRBJ2-4	NA	TRBD2	17
TGTGCCAGCAGCCGGGTTCCGGGGGCGATGAAGTACGAGCAGTACTTC	CASSRVPGAMKYEQYF	TRBV6-1	TRBJ2-7	NA	NA	16
TGTGCCAGCAGTCCCCGGGGGGAGCGGGGATTTAATGAGCAGTTCTTC	CASSPRGERGFNEQFF	TRBV2	TRBJ2-1	few	TRBD2	16
TGTGCCAGCAGTCACCCAGGGGTTGGTGAGCAGCCCCAGCATTTT	CASSHPGVGEQPQHF	TRBV12-3/TRBV12-4	TRBJ1-5	NA	NA	15
TGCGCCAGCAGCTTAAGAGGGGGCGACAATCAGCCCCAGCATTTT	CASSLRGGDNQPQHF	TRBV5-1	TRBJ1-5	few	TRBD1	15
TGTGCCAGCAGCCAGTTTCCGGGAGGTAACACCGGGGAGCTGTTTTTT	CASSQFPGGNTGELFF	TRBV11-3	TRBJ2-2	NA	TRBD2	16
TGTGCCAGCAGCCACTCGGACTCTTGGCCCCTCCACTTT	CASSHSDSWPLHF	TRBV7-9	TRBJ1-6	few	NA	13
TGTGCCAGCAGCGTAGGACTAGCGGGGATTGAGCAGTTCTTC	CASSVGLAGIEQFF	TRBV9	TRBJ2-1	few	TRBD2	14
TGTGCCATCAGTTCCTTGGCCGGGGCCATCACTGAAGCTTTCTTT	CAISSLAGAITEAFF	TRBV12-3/TRBV12-4	TRBJ1-1	NA	NA	15
TGCAGCGTTGAAGATGCGGGGGCCGGGGAGCTGTTTTTT	CSVEDAGAGELFF	TRBV29-1	TRBJ2-2	NA	TRBD2	13
TGCGCCAGCAGCTTGCCTCTGAGACTAACAGGGAAAAATGAGCAGTTCTTC	CASSLPLRLTGKNEQFF	TRBV5-1	TRBJ2-1	NA	NA	17
TGTGCCAGCAGCTCAACCGGGAACCTTATGTGGTACACCTTC	CASSSTGNLMWYTF	TRBV9	TRBJ1-2	NA	NA	14
TGTGCCAGCAGCTCGGACGGTGCTAATTCAGATACGCAGTATTTT	CASSSDGANSDTQYF	TRBV7-6	TRBJ2-3	few	NA	15
TGTGCCCAAGGACGGGACCGAAATAATGAGCAGTTCTTC	CAQGRDRNNEQFF	TRBV27	TRBJ2-1	few	NA	13
TGCAGTGCTAGAGATTTTAGACTAGACTACAATGAGCAGTTCTTC	CSARDFRLDYNEQFF	TRBV20-1	TRBJ2-1	NA	NA	15
TGTGCCAGCAGCCATCCCGGGACCACGGCCACCGGGGAGCTGTTTTTT	CASSHPGTTATGELFF	TRBV3-1	TRBJ2-2	NA	NA	16
TGTGCCAGCAGCCATATGTCGGGACAGGGGCACATGAACACTGAAGCTTTCTTT	CASSHMSGQGHMNTEAFF	TRBV5-4	TRBJ1-1	NA	TRBD1	18
TGTGCCAGTAAACTTACAGTGAACACTGAAGCTTTCTTT	CASKLTVNTEAFF	TRBV19	TRBJ1-1	few	NA	13
TGTGCCAGTAGGGACAGGGGGAGAACAGATACGCAGTATTTT	CASRDRGRTDTQYF	TRBV19	TRBJ2-3	NA	TRBD1	14